Below, 21 T cell receptor beta chains from the same sample are listed, as sequenced in a study of identical twins' blood T cells. One entry per CDR3 protein results from TCRdb running MiXCR on the 5' RACE reads. The table records roughly 340,000 distinct CDR3 sequences, roughly 30% of them present only once. Sequenced input: PBMCs. All receptors come from a woman between 18 and 55 years old in good health.

Only a few counts were recorded for this clonotype. The chain combines TRBV5-6 with TRBJ1-2; no clear D. V lost 4 bases to trimming and J lost 8 bases, with 18 bases between them. This CDR3 region has 14 residues. CDR1 and CDR2 (germline): SGHDT, YYEEEE. CDR3 protein: CASSRGSTARGYTF. The DNA of the CDR3 is TGTGCCAGCAGCAGAGGGAGTACTGCACGGGGCTACACCTTC.

The J gene is TRBJ1-4, the V gene TRBV20-1; D is uncertain. The CDR3 runs 17 residues. In germline, CDR1 is DFQATT, CDR2 SNEGSKA (reference sequence). V lost 0 bases to trimming and J lost 0 bases, with 14 bases between them. The CDR3 here is CSARDMNRAATNEKLFF. CDR3 bases: TGCAGTGCTAGAGATATGAACAGAGCCGCAACTAATGAAAAACTGTTTTTT.

This clonotype was counted only a few times. The gene calls are TRBV7-9 and TRBJ2-3; the D gene is possibly TRBD1 (6 bases). Trimming removed 8 bases from V and 1 base from J, with 10 bases in between. Germline CDR1 and CDR2: SEHNR and FQNEAQ (reference sequence). The CDR3 is 13 amino acids. The CDR3 DNA reads as TGTGCCAGCTTACAGGGACGCACAGATACGCAGTATTTT. It translates to CASLQGRTDTQYF.

This clonotype showed up just once. V is TRBV9 and J is TRBJ2-7, with D unclear. The CDR3 loop spans 14 amino acids. V lost 0 bases, J lost 1 base, and 8 bases lay in between. Germline V gene lookup returns CDR1 SGDLS and CDR2 YYNGEE. The CDR3 DNA sequence: TGTGCCAGCAGCGTAGATGGAACTTCCTACGAGCAGTACTTC. Translated, it gives CASSVDGTSYEQYF.

V gene TRBV7-2 combines with J gene TRBJ1-5; 8 nucleotides agree with TRBD1. The CDR3 consists of 13 residues. V shed 7 bases, J shed 9 bases, and the junction held 8 bases outside the gene matches. Germline V CDR1 and CDR2: SGHTA, FQGNSA. The chain's CDR3 is CASNQGAGPPQHF. In nucleotides, the CDR3 is TGTGCCAGCAACCAGGGGGCTGGTCCGCCCCAGCATTTT.

Worth noting for this clonotype: One end of the junction fails to match germline, which may point to a read error. J is TRBJ2-7 and V is TRBV29-1; TRBD1 aligns across 7 bases. The CDR3 runs 12 residues. Germline CDR1 SQVTM, CDR2 ANQGSEA. The CDR3 DNA reads TGCAGCGTGGGCCGGGACAGCTACGAGCATTACTTC. Protein: CSVGRDSYEHYF.

CDR3 sequence: CASSQFINGNTEAFF. CDR3 bases: TGCGCCAGCAGCCAATTCATTAACGGTAACACTGAAGCTTTCTTT. V is TRBV4-3 and J is TRBJ1-1; D is unresolved. V lost 2 bases to trimming and J lost 2 bases, with 12 bases between them. The CDR3 consists of 15 residues. The V gene's germline CDR1 is LGHNA and CDR2 YSLEER.

This clonotype was observed at least ten times. The V gene is TRBV3-1, the J gene TRBJ1-1; unclear D gene. Germline CDR1 LGHDT, CDR2 YNNKEL (reference sequence). Trimming left V 0 bases short and J 6 bases short, with 11 bases between. This CDR3 region has 14 residues. CDR3 amino acids: CASSQDSGSAEAFF. For the CDR3, the DNA is TGTGCCAGCAGCCAAGATTCGGGTTCCGCTGAAGCTTTCTTT.

V and J are TRBV3-1 and TRBJ2-7; D is unresolved. The germline V gene has CDR1 LGHDT and CDR2 YNNKEL (reference sequence). Between the trimmed V and J ends, which lost 2 bases and 6 bases, there was a span of 8 bases. CDR3 length equals 12 residues. CDR3: CASSQYTGEQYF. The CDR3, as DNA: TGTGCCAGCAGCCAATATACGGGCGAGCAGTACTTC.

The sample holds many counts of this clonotype. The J gene is TRBJ1-1, the V gene TRBV5-1; tentatively, D is TRBD1 (5 bases). This CDR3 spans 12 amino acids. The V end lost 0 bases, the J end lost 9 bases, and 9 bases lay between the germline ends. Germline assignment: CDR1 SGHRS and CDR2 YFSETQ. DNA of the CDR3: TGCGCCAGCAGCTTGGGCCCAGGGAAAGCTTTCTTT. Its translation: CASSLGPGKAFF.

This sequence joins TRBV12-3 or TRBV12-4 and TRBJ2-2; D not resolved. The CDR3 covers 12 residues. V lost 5 bases, J lost 6 bases, and 7 bases lay in between. The CDR3 region has the DNA TGTGCCAGCAGTAAACGCGCCGGGGAGCTGTTTTTT. Translation gives CASSKRAGELFF.

The V and J genes are TRBV18 and TRBJ2-4; 7 nucleotides line up with TRBD2. V was clipped by 2 bases and J by 3 bases; unmatched bases: 7. Germline CDR1 is KGHSH and CDR2 is LQKENI. This CDR3 comprises 16 residues. CDR3 sequence: CASSPGAGSSKNIQYF. CDR3 DNA sequence: TGTGCCAGCTCACCAGGAGCGGGATCGAGCAAAAACATTCAGTACTTC.

This clonotype has just a few counts. The rearrangement joins TRBV7-9 to TRBJ2-3; TRBD2 aligns across 8 bases. From germline, CDR1 is SEHNR and CDR2 FQNEAQ (reference sequence). Trimming cost V 4 bases and J 5 bases; bases outside gene matches: 5. The CDR3 has 14 residues. The CDR3 protein is CASSSELAGDTQYF. The DNA of the CDR3 is TGTGCCAGCAGCTCCGAGCTAGCGGGAGATACGCAGTATTTT.

The V and J genes are TRBV29-1 and TRBJ2-5; D is uncertain. CDR3 length equals 12 residues. Trimming removed 5 bases at V and 4 bases at J, with 11 bases between. Germline values: CDR1 SQVTM, CDR2 ANQGSEA. Here the CDR3 reads CSVSSPGETQYF. In DNA, the CDR3 is TGCAGCGTTTCAAGCCCGGGAGAGACCCAGTACTTC.

This clonotype occurred a few times. The V gene is TRBV19, the J gene TRBJ1-5; 7 nucleotides match TRBD1. Germline V gene data show CDR1 as LNHDA and CDR2 as SQIVND (reference sequence). With 5 bases clipped from V and 3 bases from J, the junction kept 7 bases outside the gene matches. This CDR3 has 15 residues. CDR3 nucleotide sequence: TGTGCCAGTAGTCTGGGGACAGCACACAATCAGCCCCAGCATTTT. This codes for CASSLGTAHNQPQHF.

There are many counts of this clonotype. The chain links TRBV6-5 to TRBJ2-2, with D possibly being TRBD2 (6 bases). Germline V gives CDR1 MNHEY, CDR2 SVGAGI. Trimming shortened V by 4 bases and J by 5 bases, and 20 bases separated the two germline ends. There are 17 residues in the CDR3. The CDR3 region is CASSSQSGTQPTGELFF. CDR3 sequence (DNA): TGTGCCAGCAGTTCCCAATCCGGGACTCAACCAACCGGGGAGCTGTTTTTT.

Ten or more counts support this clonotype. An end of the junction differs from the germline gene, which may be a read error. The gene calls are TRBV5-1 and TRBJ1-1; TRBD1 matches at 7 bases. In germline, CDR1 is SGHRS, CDR2 YFSETQ. This CDR3 spans 13 amino acids. For the CDR3, the DNA is TGTGCCAGCAGCTGGGACAGGAACACTGAAGCTTTCTTT. It translates to CASSWDRNTEAFF. Using reference TRBV5-1 and TRBJ1-1 for the parts outside the CDR3, the full variable domain is KAGVTQTPRYLIKTRGQQVTLSCSPISGHRSVSWYQQTPGQGLQFLFEYFSETQRNKGNFPGRFSGRQFSNSRSEMNVSTLELGDSALYLCASSWDRNTEAFFGQGTRLTVV.

The V call is TRBV10-3, the J call TRBJ1-1; 7 nucleotides match TRBD1. V lost 9 bases to trimming and J lost 3 bases; unmatched junction nucleotides: 7. The CDR3 consists of 13 residues. The V gene's germline CDR1 is ENHRY and CDR2 SYGVKD. The CDR3: CAISTGTDTEAFF. CDR3 sequence (DNA): TGTGCCATTTCGACAGGGACGGACACTGAAGCTTTCTTT.

In DNA form, the CDR3 reads TGCAGCGTTGAAAGGGGTGGCACTGAAGCTTTCTTT. Protein sequence: CSVERGGTEAFF. This sequence joins TRBV29-1 and TRBJ1-1; TRBD1 is a possible D gene (5 bases). CDR1 is SQVTM and CDR2 is ANQGSEA in the germline V gene. This CDR3 spans 12 amino acids. Trimming left V 2 bases short and J 4 bases short, with 8 bases between.

This clonotype was counted between two and nine times. The chain links TRBV5-1 to TRBJ1-1; no definite D call. With 2 bases removed from V and 8 bases from J, the gap between germline ends came to 7 bases. Germline values: CDR1 SGHRS, CDR2 YFSETQ. The CDR3 runs 11 residues. The CDR3 is CASSFGGEAFF. Written as DNA, the CDR3 is TGCGCCAGCAGCTTCGGCGGGGAAGCTTTCTTT.

This chain joins TRBV20-1 and TRBJ2-3; no clear D. The V and J ends lost 5 bases and 0 bases respectively, with 9 bases between them. Germline V lookup: CDR1 DFQATT, CDR2 SNEGSKA (reference sequence). The CDR3 is 13 residues long. For the CDR3, the DNA is TGCAGTGCTGGGAACCTAAGCACAGATACGCAGTATTTT. Encoded protein: CSAGNLSTDTQYF.